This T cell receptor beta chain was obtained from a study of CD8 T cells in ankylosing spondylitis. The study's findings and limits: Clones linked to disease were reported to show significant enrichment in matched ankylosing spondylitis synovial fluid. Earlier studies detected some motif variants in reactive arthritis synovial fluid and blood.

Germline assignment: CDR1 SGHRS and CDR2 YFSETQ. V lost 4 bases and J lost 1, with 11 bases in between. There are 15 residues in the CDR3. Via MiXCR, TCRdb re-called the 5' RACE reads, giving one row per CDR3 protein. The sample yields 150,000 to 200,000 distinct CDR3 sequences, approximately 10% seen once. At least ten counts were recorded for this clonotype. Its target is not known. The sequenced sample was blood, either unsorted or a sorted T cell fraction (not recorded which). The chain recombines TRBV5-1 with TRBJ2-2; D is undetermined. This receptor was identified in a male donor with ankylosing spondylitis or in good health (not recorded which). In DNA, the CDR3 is TGCGCCAGCAGCCCGCAAGGGTGGAACACCGGGGAGCTGTTTTTT. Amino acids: CASSPQGWNTGELFF.